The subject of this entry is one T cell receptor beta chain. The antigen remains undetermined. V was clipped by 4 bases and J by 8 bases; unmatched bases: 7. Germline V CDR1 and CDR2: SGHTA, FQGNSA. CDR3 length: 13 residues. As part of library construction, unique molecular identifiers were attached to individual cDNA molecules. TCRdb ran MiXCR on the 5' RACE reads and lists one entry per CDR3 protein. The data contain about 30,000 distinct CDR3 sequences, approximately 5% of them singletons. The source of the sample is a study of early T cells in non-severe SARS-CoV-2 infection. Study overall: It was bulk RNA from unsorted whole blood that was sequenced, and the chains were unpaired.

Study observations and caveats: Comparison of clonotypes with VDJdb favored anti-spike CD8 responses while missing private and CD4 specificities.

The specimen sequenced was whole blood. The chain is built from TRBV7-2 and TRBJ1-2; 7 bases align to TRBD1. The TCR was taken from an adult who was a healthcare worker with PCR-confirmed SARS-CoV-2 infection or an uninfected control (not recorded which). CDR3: CASSSRQGLGYTF. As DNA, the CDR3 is TGTGCCAGCAGCTCGAGACAGGGTCTGGGCTACACCTTC.